These T cell receptor beta chains were read from a single sample in a study of vaccination and CD4 T cells after COVID-19. These receptors lack a known antigen. TCRdb independently ran MiXCR on the PCR reads; one entry per CDR3 protein. The sample contains about 12,000 distinct CDR3 sequences, 30% to 45% of which appear only once. The sequencing sample was made of cultured CD4+ T cells from blood. All receptors derive from a human donor with COVID-19. CDR3s include the opening cysteine and the closing phenylalanine or tryptophan. Each record gives: clone size, D gene, J gene, V gene, CDR3 DNA, CDR3 protein. D genes are given only for firm matches. Not every row has a clone size; where given, it reads once, few, many or a size class.

.,.,TRBJ1-2,TRBV5-1,TGCGCCAGCAGTGAGGCAGGAATGGGAGGCTACACCTTC,CASSEAGMGGYTF
.,.,TRBJ2-3,TRBV7-8,TGTGCCAGCAGTTTGGTGGGGCGCACAGATACGCAGTATTTT,CASSLVGRTDTQYF
.,TRBD1,TRBJ1-1,TRBV19,TGTGCCAGTAGTAATGGGTACAGGGGGAGTACTGAAGCTTTCTTT,CASSNGYRGSTEAFF
few,TRBD2,TRBJ2-3,TRBV6-2/TRBV6-3,TGTGCCAGCAGTTACGGGGAGGGGTCAGATACGCAGTATTTT,CASSYGEGSDTQYF
.,TRBD1,TRBJ2-3,TRBV11-3,TGTGCCAGCACCTTGGGACAGGGAAGGAGTACAGATACGCAGTATTTT,CASTLGQGRSTDTQYF
.,TRBD2,TRBJ2-5,TRBV7-2,TGTGCCAGCAGCTTAGCGCGATCAGCGGGGCAAGAGACCCAGTACTTC,CASSLARSAGQETQYF
.,.,TRBJ1-1,TRBV7-9,TGTGCCAGCAGCTTGGATATGGGAAACACTGAAGCTTTCTTT,CASSLDMGNTEAFF
.,TRBD1,TRBJ1-2,TRBV7-8,TGTGCCAGCCGCAACGCCGGGACAGAAGGCTATGGCTACACCTTC,CASRNAGTEGYGYTF
.,.,TRBJ2-3,TRBV15,TGTGCCACCAGCAGAGATACGAGGGCCGGGGGTACGCAGTATTTT,CATSRDTRAGGTQYF
.,.,TRBJ2-7,TRBV11-2,TGTGCCAGCAGCTCCCTGGGGTCAATCGGAGGCGAGCAGTACTTC,CASSSLGSIGGEQYF
.,TRBD1,TRBJ1-2,TRBV6-5,TGTGCCAGCAGTTTGACGAGTGACAGGGGACGGCATGGCTACACCTTC,CASSLTSDRGRHGYTF
.,TRBD1,TRBJ1-2,TRBV7-8,TGTGCCAGCAGCGAACAGGGGTATTCCTATGGCTACACCTTC,CASSEQGYSYGYTF
.,.,TRBJ1-5,TRBV6-2/TRBV6-3,TGTGCCGGCGCATCGCGGATGGGACACCAGAATCAGCCCCAGCATTTT,CAGASRMGHQNQPQHF
.,TRBD1,TRBJ1-2,TRBV7-2,TGTGCCAGCAGACCTGACAGGGGGCGTAGTGGCTACACCTTC,CASRPDRGRSGYTF
.,.,TRBJ2-5,TRBV5-1,TGCGCCAGCAGCAGCTTCGGGGGCCGGATTATAGAGACCCAGTACTTC,CASSSFGGRIIETQYF
few,.,TRBJ1-2,TRBV27,TGTGCCAGCAGTTTAGGGGGGTTCACCTCTGGCTACACCTTC,CASSLGGFTSGYTF
.,TRBD1,TRBJ2-7,TRBV7-6,TGTGCCAGCAGCTTGACAGGGGTAGGCTACGAGCAGTACTTC,CASSLTGVGYEQYF
.,.,TRBJ2-3,TRBV11-2,TGTGCCAGCAGCTTAGGGGGAGATACGCAGTATTTT,CASSLGGDTQYF
.,.,TRBJ2-5,TRBV11-2,TGTGCCAGCAGCTTAGCGGTAGTGGGGGCGCCAAGGACCCAGTACTTC,CASSLAVVGAPRTQYF
.,TRBD1,TRBJ2-2,TRBV15,TGTGCCACCAGCAGAGATAGGACAGGGGGCACCGGGGAGCTGTTTTTT,CATSRDRTGGTGELFF
.,.,TRBJ2-3,TRBV7-2,TGTGCCAGCAGCCGCCGGGGCGGATCTAGCACAGATACGCAGTATTTT,CASSRRGGSSTDTQYF
.,.,TRBJ2-3,TRBV10-2,TGCGCCAGCAGTTTGGGCACAGATACGCAGTATTTT,CASSLGTDTQYF
few,.,TRBJ2-7,TRBV10-1,TGCGCCAGCAGTGAGAGTGTGTACGAGCAGTACTTC,CASSESVYEQYF
.,.,TRBJ1-3,TRBV5-4,TGTGCCAGCAGCTTGGCCCGTCAGCCAGGCTCTGGAAACACCATATATTTT,CASSLARQPGSGNTIYF
.,TRBD2,TRBJ2-7,TRBV3-1,TGTGCCAGCAGCCAAGATCTCTGGGCGGGGGAGGGGGAGCAGTACTTC,CASSQDLWAGEGEQYF
few,.,TRBJ2-1,TRBV20-1,TGCAGTGCTACTAGGCTTGAGCAGTTCTTC,CSATRLEQFF
.,.,TRBJ1-5,TRBV5-8,TGTGCCAGCAGGTATACAGGATTTATCGGAAATCAGCCCCAGCATTTT,CASRYTGFIGNQPQHF
.,.,TRBJ1-2,TRBV5-1,TGCGCCAGCAGCTTGGGGACAGCTAACTATGGCTACACCTTC,CASSLGTANYGYTF
.,TRBD1,TRBJ2-7,TRBV25-1,TGTGCCAGCAGTGAGCCGGGACAGAAATCCTACGAGCAGTACTTC,CASSEPGQKSYEQYF
.,TRBD2,TRBJ2-7,TRBV20-1,TGCGGTGGACTAGCGGGGGGAAACTCCTACGAGCAGTACTTC,CGGLAGGNSYEQYF
.,TRBD2,TRBJ2-5,TRBV11-2,TGTGCCAGCAGCTTAGACCGGACTAGCGGGGGGGAGACCCAGTACTTC,CASSLDRTSGGETQYF
few,.,TRBJ1-5,TRBV21-1,TGTGCCAGCAGCGCGCGGGACCTTACGGGGGGCAATCAGCCCCAGCATTTT,CASSARDLTGGNQPQHF
few,.,TRBJ1-1,TRBV7-2,TGTGCCAGCAGCTTATCTAGGGGCCTCAACACTGAAGCTTTCTTT,CASSLSRGLNTEAFF
.,.,TRBJ2-3,TRBV6-2/TRBV6-3,TGTGCCACCCGGCCGGGGAGCACAGATACGCAGTATTTT,CATRPGSTDTQYF
.,.,TRBJ2-3,TRBV29-1,TGCAGCGTTGAAATTTCCGGGGTAGATACGCAGTATTTT,CSVEISGVDTQYF
few,.,TRBJ1-1,TRBV6-5,TGTGCCAGCAGTTACAGGGGCGTGTACGACACTGAAGCTTTCTTT,CASSYRGVYDTEAFF
.,TRBD2,TRBJ2-1,TRBV11-1,TGTGCCAGCAGCCGCCAGGTAGCGGGGGCCTCCTACAATGAGCAGTTCTTC,CASSRQVAGASYNEQFF
.,.,TRBJ2-2,TRBV27,TGTGCCAGCAGTTTAGCCCTTTCGGGTATCGGGGAGCTGTTTTTT,CASSLALSGIGELFF
.,.,TRBJ1-5,TRBV11-2,TGTGCCAGCAGCTTGAGAGGATTCAATCAGCCCCAGCATTTT,CASSLRGFNQPQHF
.,.,TRBJ2-7,TRBV7-2,TGTGCCAGCAGCCGCACGGGGAACGGCGAGCAGTACTTC,CASSRTGNGEQYF
.,TRBD1,TRBJ1-2,TRBV9,TGTGCCAGCAGGAGGGGGCAGGGAGTAGCTAACTATGGCTACACCTTC,CASRRGQGVANYGYTF
few,.,TRBJ1-2,TRBV23-1,TGCGCCAGCAGTCAATCAGGGTCCAAAGGGAACTATGGCTACACCTTC,CASSQSGSKGNYGYTF
.,TRBD1,TRBJ1-2,TRBV9,TGTGCCAGCAGCGTAGGTTACAGGGGGACTGGCTACACCTTC,CASSVGYRGTGYTF
few,.,TRBJ1-1,TRBV6-5,TGTGCCAGCAGTTACTTGGGGGCTGGCACTGAAGCTTTCTTT,CASSYLGAGTEAFF
.,TRBD1,TRBJ1-5,TRBV2,TGTGCCAGCAGTGCGGGCAGGGGGAATCAGCCCCAGCATTTT,CASSAGRGNQPQHF
few,TRBD2,TRBJ2-1,TRBV20-1,TGCAGTGCTTATACTAGCGCTTTCTACAATGAGCAGTTCTTC,CSAYTSAFYNEQFF
few,.,TRBJ1-5,TRBV7-2,TGTGCCAGCAGCTTACGGGGGCTCAATCAGCCCCAGCATTTT,CASSLRGLNQPQHF
once,.,TRBJ2-7,TRBV12-3/TRBV12-4,TGTGCCAGCAGTTTGGTGATCTACGAGCAGTACTTC,CASSLVIYEQYF
.,.,TRBJ1-2,TRBV28,TGTGCCAGCAGTGCGGAGGGCTACACCTTC,CASSAEGYTF
.,.,TRBJ1-2,TRBV29-1,TGCAGCGCCCGGTTGCATACGAATATTCCTGGCTACACCTTC,CSARLHTNIPGYTF
.,TRBD1,TRBJ1-5,TRBV12-3/TRBV12-4,TGTGCCAGCAGTGACAGGGTTAGTCAGCCCCAGCATTTT,CASSDRVSQPQHF
.,.,TRBJ2-5,TRBV7-2,TGTGCCAGCAGCTTGGACCTCGCACCCTGGGAGACCCAGTACTTC,CASSLDLAPWETQYF
.,.,TRBJ2-2,TRBV24-1,TGTGCCACCAGTGTTGCAGGATCGAACACCGGGGAGCTGTTTTTT,CATSVAGSNTGELFF
.,.,TRBJ1-5,TRBV2,TGTGCCAGCAGTCGGATGCGGGGGTCCAATCAGCCCCAGCATTTT,CASSRMRGSNQPQHF
few,.,TRBJ2-2,TRBV27,TGTGCCAGCAGTTCGACGGTGAACACCGGGGAGCTGTTTTTT,CASSSTVNTGELFF
few,TRBD2,TRBJ2-1,TRBV6-1,TGTGCCAGCAAGCGAGCGGGGGGGACCTACAATGAGCAGTTCTTC,CASKRAGGTYNEQFF
few,TRBD1,TRBJ1-2,TRBV4-3,TGCGCCAGCAGCCAGGCCGACAGGGGTGACTATGGCTACACCTTC,CASSQADRGDYGYTF
.,TRBD1,TRBJ1-6,TRBV2,TGTGCCAGCATCCAACAGGGGGCGACTAATTCACCCCTCCACTTT,CASIQQGATNSPLHF
few,TRBD1,TRBJ2-2,TRBV7-8,TGTGCCAGCAGCTTAGCCAGGGGGCTTGGCGGGGAGCTGTTTTTT,CASSLARGLGGELFF